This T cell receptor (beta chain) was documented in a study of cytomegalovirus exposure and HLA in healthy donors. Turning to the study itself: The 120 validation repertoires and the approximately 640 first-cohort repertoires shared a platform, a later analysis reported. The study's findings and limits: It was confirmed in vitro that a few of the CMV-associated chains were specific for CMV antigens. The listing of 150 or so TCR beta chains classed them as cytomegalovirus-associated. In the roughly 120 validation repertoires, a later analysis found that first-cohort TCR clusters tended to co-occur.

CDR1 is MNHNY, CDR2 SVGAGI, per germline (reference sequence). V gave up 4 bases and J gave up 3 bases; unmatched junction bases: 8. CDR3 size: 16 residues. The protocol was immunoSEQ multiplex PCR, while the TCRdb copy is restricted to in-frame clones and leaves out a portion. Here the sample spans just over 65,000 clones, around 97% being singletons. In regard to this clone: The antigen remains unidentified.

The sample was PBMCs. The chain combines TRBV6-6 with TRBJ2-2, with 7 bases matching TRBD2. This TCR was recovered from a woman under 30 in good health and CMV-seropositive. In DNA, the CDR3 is TGTGCCAGCAGTTTCCTTGGACTAGTTTACACCGGGGAGCTGTTTTTT. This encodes CASSFLGLVYTGELFF.